A single sample is the source of the 14 T cell receptor beta chains below, sequenced in a study of T and B cells in COVID-19 patients. Blood genomic DNA input for TRB amplification was roughly 220-500 ng. Multiplex PCR with BIOMED2 TRB-A/B primer pools amplified TRB rearrangements. From the multiplex PCR reads, TCRdb called clonotypes with MiXCR, one entry per CDR3 protein. The sample includes fewer than 6,500 distinct CDR3 sequences, 25% to 35% seen only once; the top ten take roughly two fifths. The sample taken for sequencing was blood. These receptors came from a human donor with active COVID-19. The donor label of this sample is uncertain.

The J gene is TRBJ1-2, the V gene TRBV6-5; TRBD1 might be the D (5 bases). With 5 bases removed from V and 8 bases from J, the gap between germline ends came to 15 bases. Germline CDR1 MNHEY, CDR2 SVGAGI. This CDR3 region has 13 residues. In nucleotides, the CDR3 is TGTGCCAGCAGTACAGACAGAGTGAGGGGCTACACCTTC. Protein product: CASSTDRVRGYTF.

The chain employs TRBV6-2 or TRBV6-3 and TRBJ1-2; D ambiguous. This CDR3 comprises 13 residues. Between the trimmed V and J ends, which lost 2 bases and 6 bases, there was a span of 10 bases. CDR1 and CDR2 from the germline V gene are MNHEY and SVGEGT. The CDR3 DNA follows: TGTGCCAGCAGTTACATAGGGTCGGATGGCTACACCTTC. Translating it yields CASSYIGSDGYTF.

The chain employs TRBV7-9 and TRBJ2-7; the D gene is possibly TRBD2 (7 bases). The CDR3 is made up of 16 amino acids. Germline values: CDR1 SEHNR, CDR2 FQNEAQ (reference sequence). V was clipped by 5 bases and J by 1 base, with 18 bases between them. The CDR3: CASSPRGGPPSYEQYF. CDR3 bases: TGTGCCAGCAGCCCGAGGGGGGGGCCGCCTTCCTACGAGCAGTACTTC.

This clonotype is medium-sized in the sample. The rearrangement uses TRBV19 and TRBJ2-1; D possibly matches TRBD1 or TRBD2 (5 bases each). V gave up 10 bases and J gave up 0 bases, with 16 bases separating them. Germline CDR1 is LNHDA and CDR2 is SQIVND (reference sequence). This CDR3 has 15 residues. The CDR3 protein is CATGTALSSYNEQFF. CDR3 nucleotides: TGTGCCACGGGGACGGCCCTCAGCTCCTACAATGAGCAGTTCTTC.

CDR3 coding DNA: TGTGCCAGCAAAGGTTTTGGGTCAGCGGACGGTGAAGCTTTCTTT. Protein product: CASKGFGSADGEAFF. The chain recombines TRBV6-5 with TRBJ1-1; no definite D call. Per the germline V gene, CDR1 is MNHEY and CDR2 is SVGAGI. The CDR3 consists of 15 residues. V was clipped by 7 bases and J by 7 bases, with 22 bases between them.

This clonotype was detected a few times. The rearrangement links TRBV7-9 to TRBJ2-3; no firm D call. The CDR3 loop spans 14 amino acids. CDR1 SEHNR and CDR2 FQNEAQ come from the germline V gene (reference sequence). The V gene lost 2 bases and the J gene lost 6 bases, with 12 bases spanning the gap. The CDR3, as DNA: TGTGCCAGCAGCTTATCTCGCTCCCGGGATACGCAGTATTTT. This codes for CASSLSRSRDTQYF. Supplemented by reference TRBV7-9 and TRBJ2-3, the full variable domain reads DTGVSQNPRHKITKRGQNVTFRCDPISEHNRLYWYRQTLGQGPEFLTYFQNEAQLEKSRLLSDRFSAERPKGSFSTLEIQRTEQGDSAMYLCASSLSRSRDTQYFGPGTRLTVL.

Sample share makes this clonotype medium-sized. The chain couples TRBV30 to TRBJ2-5; D is possibly TRBD2 (5 bases). The CDR3 spans 15 residues. V dropped 0 bases and J dropped 1 base, with 12 bases sitting between them. Germline CDR1 reads GTSNPN; CDR2 reads SVGIG (reference sequence). This chain's CDR3 is CAWSVLGLSQETQYF. The CDR3 DNA is TGTGCCTGGAGTGTACTAGGGCTTTCCCAAGAGACCCAGTACTTC.

This clonotype was counted only a few times. This rearrangement joins TRBV5-6 to TRBJ1-1, with D hard to call. The length of the CDR3 is 14 residues. V was cut by 0 bases and J by 1 base, with 7 bases left in between. Germline assignment: CDR1 SGHDT and CDR2 YYEEEE. CDR3: CASSLVTGNTEAFF. CDR3 DNA sequence: TGTGCCAGCAGCTTGGTTACGGGGAACACTGAAGCTTTCTTT.

V is TRBV6-5 and J is TRBJ1-1; a weak D match, TRBD1 (5 bases). The V and J ends lost 2 bases and 4 bases respectively, with 8 bases between them. Germline CDR1 reads MNHEY; CDR2 reads SVGAGI. This CDR3 has 13 residues. CDR3: CASSYGGTTEAFF. In DNA form, the CDR3 reads TGTGCCAGCAGTTACGGGGGGACCACTGAAGCTTTCTTT.

By share, this clonotype ranks as medium-sized. The genes are TRBV19 and TRBJ2-2; D may be TRBD2 (6 bases). Germline loops: CDR1 LNHDA, CDR2 SQIVND (reference sequence). The ends were cut back, 5 bases at V and 4 bases at J, with 8 bases in the middle. The CDR3 totals 13 residues. CDR3: CASSWRGTGELFF. The CDR3 DNA reads as TGTGCCAGTAGTTGGCGGGGCACCGGGGAGCTGTTTTTT.

This clonotype ranks as medium-sized. The rearrangement links TRBV30 to TRBJ2-7; no clear D. Germline CDR1 GTSNPN, CDR2 SVGIG (reference sequence). V gave up 0 bases and J gave up 1 base, with 7 bases separating them. This CDR3 is built from 13 residues. CDR3 DNA: TGTGCCTGGAGTGTCTCGAATTCCTACGAGCAGTACTTC. This gives the protein CAWSVSNSYEQYF.

This clonotype was found a few times. The rearrangement uses TRBV6-2 or TRBV6-3 and TRBJ1-5; a weak D match, TRBD1 (5 bases). CDR3 length: 14 residues. Germline V CDR1 and CDR2: MNHEY, SVGEGT. V was shortened by 6 bases and J by 3 bases, with 12 bases between the two germline ends. CDR3 nucleotide sequence: TGTGCCAGCAGCCTCAGGGACCTCAATCAGCCCCAGCATTTT. Its protein is CASSLRDLNQPQHF.

By proportion, this clonotype is medium-sized. The chain combines TRBV18 with TRBJ2-6; D might be TRBD1 (6 bases). CDR3 length equals 18 residues. CDR1 and CDR2 (germline): KGHSH, LQKENI. The V and J ends lost 4 bases and 0 bases respectively, with 16 bases between them. The CDR3 reads CASSLYRQATSGANVLTF. Here the CDR3 DNA reads TGTGCCAGCTCACTTTATAGACAGGCAACCTCTGGGGCCAACGTCCTGACTTTC.

This clonotype ranks as medium-sized. CDR3 nucleotide sequence: TGTGCCAGTAGTATAAGGGCTAGCGGAGCAGGAGGACAAGAGACCCAGTACTTC. Residues: CASSIRASGAGGQETQYF. The chain uses TRBV19 and TRBJ2-5; TRBD2 matches at 7 bases. The junction had 14 bases not matched to a gene; V was cut back by 2 bases and J by 2 bases. CDR1 LNHDA and CDR2 SQIVND come from the germline V gene (reference sequence). This CDR3 spans 18 amino acids.